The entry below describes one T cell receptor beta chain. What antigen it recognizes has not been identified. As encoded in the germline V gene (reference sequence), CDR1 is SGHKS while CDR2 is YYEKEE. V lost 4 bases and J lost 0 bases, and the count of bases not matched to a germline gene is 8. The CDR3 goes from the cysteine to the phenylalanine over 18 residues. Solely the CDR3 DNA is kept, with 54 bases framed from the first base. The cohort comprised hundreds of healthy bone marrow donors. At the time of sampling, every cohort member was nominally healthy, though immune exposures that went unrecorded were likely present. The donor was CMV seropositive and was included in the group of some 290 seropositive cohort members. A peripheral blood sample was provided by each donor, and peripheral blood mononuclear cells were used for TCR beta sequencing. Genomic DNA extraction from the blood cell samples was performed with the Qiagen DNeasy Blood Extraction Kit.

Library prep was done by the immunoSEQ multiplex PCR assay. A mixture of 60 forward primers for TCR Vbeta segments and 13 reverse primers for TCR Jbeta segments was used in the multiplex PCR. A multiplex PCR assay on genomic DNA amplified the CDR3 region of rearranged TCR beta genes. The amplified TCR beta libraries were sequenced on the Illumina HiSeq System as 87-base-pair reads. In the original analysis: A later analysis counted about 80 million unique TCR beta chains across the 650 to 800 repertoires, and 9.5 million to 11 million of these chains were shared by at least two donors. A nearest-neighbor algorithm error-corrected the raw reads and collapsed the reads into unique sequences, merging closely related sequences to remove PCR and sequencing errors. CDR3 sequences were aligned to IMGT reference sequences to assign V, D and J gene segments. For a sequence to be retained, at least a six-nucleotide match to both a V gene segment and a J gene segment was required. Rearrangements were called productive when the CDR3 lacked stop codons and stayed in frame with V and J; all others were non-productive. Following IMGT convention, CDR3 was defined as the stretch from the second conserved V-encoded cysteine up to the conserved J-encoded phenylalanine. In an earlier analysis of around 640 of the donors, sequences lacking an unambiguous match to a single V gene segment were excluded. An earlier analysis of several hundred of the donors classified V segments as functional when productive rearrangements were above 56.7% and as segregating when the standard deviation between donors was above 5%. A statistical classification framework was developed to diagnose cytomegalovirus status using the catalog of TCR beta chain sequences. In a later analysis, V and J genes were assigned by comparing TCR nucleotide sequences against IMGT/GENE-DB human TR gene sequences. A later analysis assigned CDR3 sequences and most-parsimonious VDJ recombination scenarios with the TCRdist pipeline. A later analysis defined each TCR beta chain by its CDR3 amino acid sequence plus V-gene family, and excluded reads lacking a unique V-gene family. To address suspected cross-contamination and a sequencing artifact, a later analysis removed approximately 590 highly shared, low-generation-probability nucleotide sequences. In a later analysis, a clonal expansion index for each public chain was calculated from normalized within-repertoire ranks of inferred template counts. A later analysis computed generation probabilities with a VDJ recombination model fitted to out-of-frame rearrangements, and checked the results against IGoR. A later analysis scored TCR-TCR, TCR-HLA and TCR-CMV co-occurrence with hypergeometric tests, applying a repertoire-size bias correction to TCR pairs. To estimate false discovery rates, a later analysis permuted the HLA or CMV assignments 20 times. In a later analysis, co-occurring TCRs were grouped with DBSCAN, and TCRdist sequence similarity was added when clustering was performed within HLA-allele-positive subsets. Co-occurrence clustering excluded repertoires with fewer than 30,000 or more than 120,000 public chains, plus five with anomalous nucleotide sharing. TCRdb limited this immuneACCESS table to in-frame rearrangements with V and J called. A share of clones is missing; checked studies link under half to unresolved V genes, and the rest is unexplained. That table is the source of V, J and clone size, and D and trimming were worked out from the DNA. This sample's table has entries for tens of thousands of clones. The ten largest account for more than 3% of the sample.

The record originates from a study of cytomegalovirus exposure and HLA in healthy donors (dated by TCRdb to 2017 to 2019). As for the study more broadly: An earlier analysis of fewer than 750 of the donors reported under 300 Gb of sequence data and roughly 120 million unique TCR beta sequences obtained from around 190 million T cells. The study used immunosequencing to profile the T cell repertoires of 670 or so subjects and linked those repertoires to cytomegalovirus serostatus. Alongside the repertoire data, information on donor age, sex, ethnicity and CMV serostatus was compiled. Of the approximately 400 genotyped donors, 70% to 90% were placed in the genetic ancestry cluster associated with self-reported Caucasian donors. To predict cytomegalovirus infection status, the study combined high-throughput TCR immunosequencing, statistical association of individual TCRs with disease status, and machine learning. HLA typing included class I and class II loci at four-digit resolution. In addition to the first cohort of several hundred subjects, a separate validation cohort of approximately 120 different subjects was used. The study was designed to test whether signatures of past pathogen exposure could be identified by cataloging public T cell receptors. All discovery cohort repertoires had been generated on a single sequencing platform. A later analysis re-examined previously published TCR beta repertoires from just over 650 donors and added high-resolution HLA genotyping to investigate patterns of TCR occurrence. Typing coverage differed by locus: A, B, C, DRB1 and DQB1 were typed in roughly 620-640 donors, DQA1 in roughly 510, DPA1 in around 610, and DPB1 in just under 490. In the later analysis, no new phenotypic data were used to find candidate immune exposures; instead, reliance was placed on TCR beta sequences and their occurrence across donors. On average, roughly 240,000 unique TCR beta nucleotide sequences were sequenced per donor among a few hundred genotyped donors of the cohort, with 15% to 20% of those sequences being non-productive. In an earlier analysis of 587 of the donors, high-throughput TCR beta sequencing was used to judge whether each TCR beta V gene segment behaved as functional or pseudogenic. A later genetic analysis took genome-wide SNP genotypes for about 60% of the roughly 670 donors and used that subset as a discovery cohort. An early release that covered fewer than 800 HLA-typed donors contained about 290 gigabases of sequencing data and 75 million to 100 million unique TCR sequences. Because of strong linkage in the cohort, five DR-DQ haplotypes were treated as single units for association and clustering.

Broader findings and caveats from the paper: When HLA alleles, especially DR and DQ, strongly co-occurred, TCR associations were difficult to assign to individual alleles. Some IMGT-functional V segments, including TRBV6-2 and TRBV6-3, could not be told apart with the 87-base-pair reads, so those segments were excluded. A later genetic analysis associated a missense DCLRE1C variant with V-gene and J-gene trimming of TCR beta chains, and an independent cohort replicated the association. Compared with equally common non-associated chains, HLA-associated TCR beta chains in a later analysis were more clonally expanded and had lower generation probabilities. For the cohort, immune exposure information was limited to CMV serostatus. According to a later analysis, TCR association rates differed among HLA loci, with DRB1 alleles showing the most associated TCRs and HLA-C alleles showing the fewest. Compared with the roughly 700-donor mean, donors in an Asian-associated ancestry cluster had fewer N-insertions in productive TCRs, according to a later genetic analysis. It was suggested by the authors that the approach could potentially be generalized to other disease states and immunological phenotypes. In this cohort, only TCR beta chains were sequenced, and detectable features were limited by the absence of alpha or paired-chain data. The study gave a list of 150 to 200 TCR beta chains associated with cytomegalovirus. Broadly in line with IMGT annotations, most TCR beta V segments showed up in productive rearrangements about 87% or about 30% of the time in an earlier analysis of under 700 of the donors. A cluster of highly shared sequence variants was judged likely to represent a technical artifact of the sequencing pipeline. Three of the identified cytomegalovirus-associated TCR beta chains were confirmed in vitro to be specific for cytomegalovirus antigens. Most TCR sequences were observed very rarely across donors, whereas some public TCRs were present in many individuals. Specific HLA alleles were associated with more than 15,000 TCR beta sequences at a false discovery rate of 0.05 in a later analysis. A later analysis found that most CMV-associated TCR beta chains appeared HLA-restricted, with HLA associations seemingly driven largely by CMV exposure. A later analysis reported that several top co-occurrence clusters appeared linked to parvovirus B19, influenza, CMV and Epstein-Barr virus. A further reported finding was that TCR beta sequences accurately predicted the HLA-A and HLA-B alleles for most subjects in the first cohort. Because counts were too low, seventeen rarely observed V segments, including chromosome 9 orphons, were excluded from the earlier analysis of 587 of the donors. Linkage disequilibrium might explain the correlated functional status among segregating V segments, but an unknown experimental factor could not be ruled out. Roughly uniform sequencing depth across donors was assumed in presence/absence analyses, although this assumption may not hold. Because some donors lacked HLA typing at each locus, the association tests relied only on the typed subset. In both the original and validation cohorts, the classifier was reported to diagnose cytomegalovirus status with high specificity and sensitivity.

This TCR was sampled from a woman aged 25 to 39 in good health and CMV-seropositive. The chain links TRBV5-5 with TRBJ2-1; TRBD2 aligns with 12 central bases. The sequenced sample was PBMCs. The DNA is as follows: TGTGCCAGCAGCCTCGGACTAGCGGGGCGAAACTCCTACAATGAGCAGTTCTTC. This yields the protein CASSLGLAGRNSYNEQFF.